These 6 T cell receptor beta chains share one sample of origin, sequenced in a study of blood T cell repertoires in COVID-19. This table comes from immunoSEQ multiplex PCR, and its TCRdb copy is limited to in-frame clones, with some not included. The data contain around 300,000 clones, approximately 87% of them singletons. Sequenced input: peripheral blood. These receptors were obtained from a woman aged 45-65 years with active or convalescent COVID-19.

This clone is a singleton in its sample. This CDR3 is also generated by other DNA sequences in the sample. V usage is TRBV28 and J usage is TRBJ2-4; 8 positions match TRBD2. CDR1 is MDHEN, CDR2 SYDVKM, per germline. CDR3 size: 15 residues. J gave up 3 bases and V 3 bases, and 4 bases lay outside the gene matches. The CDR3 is CASSFGGAGKNIQYF. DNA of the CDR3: TGTGCCAGCAGTTTCGGGGGGGCTGGCAAAAACATTCAGTACTTC.

This chain's CDR3 is CASRDWSNEQYF. Here the CDR3 DNA reads TGTGCCAGTAGGGACTGGTCGAACGAGCAGTACTTC. The rearrangement joins TRBV19 to TRBJ2-7; possibly TRBD2 for D (5 bases). This CDR3 has 12 residues. V was shortened by 6 bases and J by 5 bases, with 11 bases between the two germline ends. CDR1 and CDR2 from the germline V gene are LNHDA and SQIVND (reference sequence).

CDR3 DNA: TGTGCCAGCTCACCAGGGGGGTCGGAGACCCAGTACTTC. Protein product: CASSPGGSETQYF. The genes are TRBV18 and TRBJ2-5; possible D gene TRBD2, 6 bases. V dropped 2 bases and J dropped 5 bases, with 9 bases sitting between them. This CDR3 is built from 13 residues. Germline CDR1 reads KGHSH; CDR2 reads LQKENI.

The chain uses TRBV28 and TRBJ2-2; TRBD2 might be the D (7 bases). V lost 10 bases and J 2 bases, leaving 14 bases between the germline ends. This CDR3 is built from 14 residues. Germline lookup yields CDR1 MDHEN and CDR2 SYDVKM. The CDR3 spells CATERGGNTGELFF. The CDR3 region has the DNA TGTGCCACCGAAAGGGGGGGAAACACCGGGGAGCTGTTTTTT.

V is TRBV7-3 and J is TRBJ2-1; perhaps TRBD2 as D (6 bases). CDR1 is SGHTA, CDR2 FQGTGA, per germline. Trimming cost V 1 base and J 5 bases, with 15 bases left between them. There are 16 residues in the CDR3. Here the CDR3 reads CASSLIGPSADNEQFF. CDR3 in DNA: TGTGCCAGCAGCTTAATCGGGCCTAGCGCGGACAATGAGCAGTTCTTC. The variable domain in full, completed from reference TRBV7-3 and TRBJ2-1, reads GAGVSQTPSNKVTEKGKYVELRCDPISGHTALYWYRQSLGQGPEFLIYFQGTGAADDSGLPNDRFFAVRPEGSVSTLKIQRTERGDSAVYLCASSLIGPSADNEQFFGPGTRLTVL.

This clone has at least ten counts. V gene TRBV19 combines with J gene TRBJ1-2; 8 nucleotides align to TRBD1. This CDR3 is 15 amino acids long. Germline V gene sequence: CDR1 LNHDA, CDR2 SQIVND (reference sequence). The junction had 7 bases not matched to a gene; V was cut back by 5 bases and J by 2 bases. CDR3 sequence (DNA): TGTGCCAGTAGTTTGGGGACAGGCGGAAACTATGGCTACACCTTC. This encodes CASSLGTGGNYGYTF.